This T cell receptor (beta chain) stems from a study of blood T cell repertoires in COVID-19. Looking at the study overall: Spain, Italy and the United States supplied samples that represented acute and convalescent COVID-19. Sample material is recorded as cDNA or gDNA derived from T cells, B-cell-depleted T cells, or PBMCs.

Original handling: By means of reference gene primer amplification, nucleated cell counts were estimated. Profiled with immunoSEQ multiplex PCR; TCRdb holds only in-frame clones, not every one. V and J calls and clone size come straight from that table; D and trimming were deduced from the DNA. The sample has approximately 230,000 clones, 70% to 90% seen once. The CDR3 spans 13 residues. V was clipped by 6 bases and J by 1 base, with 9 bases between them. Germline V gene sequence: CDR1 SGHTA, CDR2 FQGNSA. This chain uses TRBV7-2 with TRBJ1-1; D ambiguous. This clonotype originated in a young man with active or convalescent COVID-19. The sequenced material came from peripheral blood. The CDR3 is CASRKEANTEAFF. CDR3 DNA: TGTGCCAGCAGAAAGGAGGCGAACACTGAAGCTTTCTTT.